This T cell receptor beta chain was captured in a study of cytomegalovirus exposure and HLA in healthy donors. Study conclusions and caveats: Earlier analysis yielded a pattern in which most TCR beta V segments were productive about 87% or about 30% of the time.

Concerning this clone itself: Antigen unknown.

The PCR employed 60 Vbeta primers together with 13 Jbeta primers. This table comes from immunoSEQ multiplex PCR, and its TCRdb copy is limited to in-frame clones, with some not included. The table lists around 100,000 clones, 65% to 75% of them singletons, with 11% in the top ten. The length of the CDR3 is 16 residues. Per germline, CDR1 MNHNY and CDR2 SVGAGI (reference sequence). V lost 6 bases and J lost 3; bases outside the gene matches: 8. V gene TRBV6-6 combines with J gene TRBJ1-5; 10 positions match TRBD1. The source of this sequence is a man between 35 and 55 years old in good health and CMV-seropositive. Sequencing input: PBMCs. This chain's CDR3 is CASSQRQGAYNQPQHF. For the CDR3, the DNA is TGTGCCAGCAGCCAGCGACAGGGGGCTTACAATCAGCCCCAGCATTTT.